A few counts support the clone carrying this T cell receptor (beta chain). Its antigen is currently unknown. The source of the sample is a study of T cells in Graves' hyperthyroidism and ophthalmopathy. Uncontrolled infections, other autoimmune diseases, pregnancy or lactation led to exclusion of patients. Clinical symptoms, serum thyroxine, TRAb, thyroid ultrasound and orbital computed tomography established diagnosis. Extraction of PBMCs used 8.5 to 10 ml of fresh peripheral blood. TCR beta CDR3 sequences were amplified from RNA transcripts. First-round RT-PCR targeting the TCR CDR3 was performed with the HTBI primer set. MiXCR, applied by TCRdb to the multiplex PCR reads, yields one record per CDR3 protein. Here the sample spans hundreds of thousands of distinct CDR3 sequences, around 15% being singletons. Study-wide findings and caveats: Most thyroid clonotypes that were expanded above 0.001 also turned up in blood.

The CDR3 runs to 18 residues. CDR1 SGHTA and CDR2 FQGNSA come from the germline V gene. The ends were cut back, 3 bases at V and 5 bases at J, with 22 bases in the middle. Sequencing was done on a sample of blood. This receptor was identified in a man between 18 and 29 years old with Graves' ophthalmopathy. The chain carries TRBV7-2 and TRBJ2-2; weak D call: TRBD1 (5 bases). CDR3 in amino acids: CASSFLGVLSRSTGELFF. The CDR3 DNA reads as TGTGCCAGCAGCTTCCTAGGGGTCCTCTCTCGGAGTACCGGGGAGCTGTTTTTT.